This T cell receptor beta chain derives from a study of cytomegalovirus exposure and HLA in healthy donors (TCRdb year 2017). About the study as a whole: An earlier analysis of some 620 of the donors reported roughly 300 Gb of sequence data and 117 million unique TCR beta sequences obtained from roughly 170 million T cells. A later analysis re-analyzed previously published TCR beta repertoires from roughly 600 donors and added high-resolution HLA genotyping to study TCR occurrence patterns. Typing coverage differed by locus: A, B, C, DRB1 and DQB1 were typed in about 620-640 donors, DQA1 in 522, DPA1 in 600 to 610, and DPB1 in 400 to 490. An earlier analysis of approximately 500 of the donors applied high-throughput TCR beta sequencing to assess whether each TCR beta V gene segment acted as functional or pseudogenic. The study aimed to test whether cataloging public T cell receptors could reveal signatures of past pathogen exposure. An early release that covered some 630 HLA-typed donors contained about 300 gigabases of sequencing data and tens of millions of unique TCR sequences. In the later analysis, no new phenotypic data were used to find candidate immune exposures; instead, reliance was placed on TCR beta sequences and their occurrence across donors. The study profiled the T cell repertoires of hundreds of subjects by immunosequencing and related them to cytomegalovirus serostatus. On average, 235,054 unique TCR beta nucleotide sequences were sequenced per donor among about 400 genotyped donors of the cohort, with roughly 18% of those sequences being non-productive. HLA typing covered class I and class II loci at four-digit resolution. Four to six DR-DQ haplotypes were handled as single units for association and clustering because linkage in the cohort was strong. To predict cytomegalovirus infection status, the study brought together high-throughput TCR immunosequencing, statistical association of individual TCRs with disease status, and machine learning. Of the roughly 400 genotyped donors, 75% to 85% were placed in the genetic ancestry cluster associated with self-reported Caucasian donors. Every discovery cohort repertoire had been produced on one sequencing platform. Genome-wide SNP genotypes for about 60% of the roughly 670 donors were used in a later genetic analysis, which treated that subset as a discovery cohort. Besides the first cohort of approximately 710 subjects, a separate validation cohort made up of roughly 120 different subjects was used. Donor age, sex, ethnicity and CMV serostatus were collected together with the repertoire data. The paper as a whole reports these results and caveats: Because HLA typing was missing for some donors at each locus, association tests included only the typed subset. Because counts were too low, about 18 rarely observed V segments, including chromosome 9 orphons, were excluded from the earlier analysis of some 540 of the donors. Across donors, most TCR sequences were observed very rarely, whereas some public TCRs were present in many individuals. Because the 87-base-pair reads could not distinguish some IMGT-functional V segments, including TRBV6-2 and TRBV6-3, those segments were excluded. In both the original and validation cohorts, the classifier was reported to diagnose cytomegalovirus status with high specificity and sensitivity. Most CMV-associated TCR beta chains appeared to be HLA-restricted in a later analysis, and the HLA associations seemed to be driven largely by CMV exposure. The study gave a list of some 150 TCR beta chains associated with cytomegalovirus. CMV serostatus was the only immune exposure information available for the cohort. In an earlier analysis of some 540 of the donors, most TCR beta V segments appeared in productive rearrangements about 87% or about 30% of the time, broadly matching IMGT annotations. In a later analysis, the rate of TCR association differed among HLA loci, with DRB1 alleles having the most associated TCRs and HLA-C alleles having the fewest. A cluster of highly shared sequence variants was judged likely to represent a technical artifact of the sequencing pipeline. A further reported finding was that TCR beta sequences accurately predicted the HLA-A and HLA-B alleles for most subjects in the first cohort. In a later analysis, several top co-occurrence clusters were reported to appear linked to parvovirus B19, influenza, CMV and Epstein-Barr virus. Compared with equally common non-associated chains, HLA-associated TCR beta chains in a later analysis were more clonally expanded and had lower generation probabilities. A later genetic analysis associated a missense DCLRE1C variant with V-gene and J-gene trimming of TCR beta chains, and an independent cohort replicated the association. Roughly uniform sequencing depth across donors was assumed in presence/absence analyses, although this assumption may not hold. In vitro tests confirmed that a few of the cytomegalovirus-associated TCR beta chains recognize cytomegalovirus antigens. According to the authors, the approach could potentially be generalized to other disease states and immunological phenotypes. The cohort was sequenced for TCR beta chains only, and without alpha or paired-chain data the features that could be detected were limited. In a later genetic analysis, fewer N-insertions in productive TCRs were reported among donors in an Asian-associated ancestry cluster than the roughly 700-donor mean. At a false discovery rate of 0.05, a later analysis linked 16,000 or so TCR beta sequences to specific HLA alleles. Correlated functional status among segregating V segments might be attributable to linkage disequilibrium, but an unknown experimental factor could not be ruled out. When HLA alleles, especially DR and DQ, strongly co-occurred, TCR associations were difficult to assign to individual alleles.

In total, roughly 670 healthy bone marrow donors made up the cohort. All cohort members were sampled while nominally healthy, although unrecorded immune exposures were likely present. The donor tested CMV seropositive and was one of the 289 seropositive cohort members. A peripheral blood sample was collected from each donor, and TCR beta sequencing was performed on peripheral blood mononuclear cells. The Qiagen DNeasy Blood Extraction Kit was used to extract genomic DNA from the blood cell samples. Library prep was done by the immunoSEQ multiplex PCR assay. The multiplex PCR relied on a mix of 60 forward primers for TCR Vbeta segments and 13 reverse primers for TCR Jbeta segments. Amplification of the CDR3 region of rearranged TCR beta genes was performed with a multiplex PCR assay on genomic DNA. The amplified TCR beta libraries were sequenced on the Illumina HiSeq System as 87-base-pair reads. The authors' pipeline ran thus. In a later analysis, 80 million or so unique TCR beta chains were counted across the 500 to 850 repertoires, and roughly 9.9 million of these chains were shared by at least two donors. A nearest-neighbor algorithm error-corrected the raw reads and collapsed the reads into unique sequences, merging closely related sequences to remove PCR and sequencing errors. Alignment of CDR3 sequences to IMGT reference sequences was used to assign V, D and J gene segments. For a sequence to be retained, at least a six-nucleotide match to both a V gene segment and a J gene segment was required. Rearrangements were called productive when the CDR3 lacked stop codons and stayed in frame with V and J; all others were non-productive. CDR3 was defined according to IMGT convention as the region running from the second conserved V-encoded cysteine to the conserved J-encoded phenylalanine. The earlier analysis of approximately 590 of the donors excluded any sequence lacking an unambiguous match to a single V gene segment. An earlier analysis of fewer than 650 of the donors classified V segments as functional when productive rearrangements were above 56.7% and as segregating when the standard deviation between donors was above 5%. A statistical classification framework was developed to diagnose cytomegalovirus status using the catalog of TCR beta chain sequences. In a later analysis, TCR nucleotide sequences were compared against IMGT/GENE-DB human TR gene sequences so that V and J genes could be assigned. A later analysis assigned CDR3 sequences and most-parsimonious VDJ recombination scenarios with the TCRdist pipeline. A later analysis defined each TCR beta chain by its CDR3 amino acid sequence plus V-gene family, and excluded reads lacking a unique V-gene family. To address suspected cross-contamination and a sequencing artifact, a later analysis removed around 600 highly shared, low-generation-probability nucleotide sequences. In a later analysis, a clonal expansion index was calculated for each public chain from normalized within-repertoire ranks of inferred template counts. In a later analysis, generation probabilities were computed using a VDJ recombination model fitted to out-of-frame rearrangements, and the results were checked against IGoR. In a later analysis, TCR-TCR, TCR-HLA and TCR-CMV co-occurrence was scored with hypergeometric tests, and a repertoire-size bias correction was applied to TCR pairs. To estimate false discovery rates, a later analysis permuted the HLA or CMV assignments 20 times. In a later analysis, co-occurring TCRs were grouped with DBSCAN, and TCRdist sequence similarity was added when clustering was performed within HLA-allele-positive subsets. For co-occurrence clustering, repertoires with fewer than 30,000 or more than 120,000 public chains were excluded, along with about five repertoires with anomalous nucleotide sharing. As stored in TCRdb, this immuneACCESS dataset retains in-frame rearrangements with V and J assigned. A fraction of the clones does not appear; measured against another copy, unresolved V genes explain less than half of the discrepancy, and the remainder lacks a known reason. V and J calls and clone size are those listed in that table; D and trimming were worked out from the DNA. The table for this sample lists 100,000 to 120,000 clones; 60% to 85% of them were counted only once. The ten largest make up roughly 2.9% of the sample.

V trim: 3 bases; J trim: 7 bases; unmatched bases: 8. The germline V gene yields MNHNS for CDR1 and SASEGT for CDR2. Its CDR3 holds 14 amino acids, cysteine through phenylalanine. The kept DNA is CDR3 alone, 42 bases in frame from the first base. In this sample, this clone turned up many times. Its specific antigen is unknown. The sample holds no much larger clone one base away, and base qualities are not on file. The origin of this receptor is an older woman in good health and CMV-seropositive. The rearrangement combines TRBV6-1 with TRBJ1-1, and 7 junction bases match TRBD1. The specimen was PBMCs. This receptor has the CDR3 CASSEATGVSEAFF. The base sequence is TGTGCCAGCAGTGAGGCAACAGGGGTTAGTGAAGCTTTCTTT.